A single sample gave rise to the 24 T cell receptor beta chains below, sequenced in a study of blood T cell repertoires in COVID-19. Libraries were prepared by immunoSEQ multiplex PCR; TCRdb keeps only in-frame clonotypes and omits some of them. The table records around 250,000 clones, around 80% of them present only once. Sequenced sample: PBMCs or T cells enriched from blood (not recorded which). The receptors were gathered from a man aged 35-49 years who had recovered from COVID-19.

The genes are TRBV28 and TRBJ2-1, with 7 nucleotides matching TRBD2. Trimming cost V 5 bases and J 8 bases; bases outside gene matches: 18. Per germline, CDR1 MDHEN and CDR2 SYDVKM. The CDR3 length is 17 residues. The CDR3 DNA sequence: TGTGCCAGCAGTATCCCCGTAGCCGCGGGAGAGGTCGATGAGCAGTTCTTC. This encodes CASSIPVAAGEVDEQFF.

V and J are TRBV9 and TRBJ2-1, with 9 bases aligning to TRBD2. The germline CDR1 and CDR2 sequences are SGDLS and YYNGEE. V shed 4 bases and J 7 bases; nucleotides not matched to a gene: 3. This CDR3 is 13 amino acids long. CDR3 region: CASSLAGGNEQFF. The CDR3, as DNA: TGTGCCAGCAGCCTCGCGGGAGGGAATGAGCAGTTCTTC.

This sequence joins TRBV28 and TRBJ1-1; 10 nucleotides match TRBD1. The CDR3 has 17 residues. Germline CDR1 reads MDHEN; CDR2 reads SYDVKM. V lost 4 bases and J lost 5; bases outside the gene matches: 13. CDR3 bases: TGTGCCAGCAGTTCGATGGGCGACAGGGGGCTGAGGACTGAAGCTTTCTTT. Translating it yields CASSSMGDRGLRTEAFF.

The chain couples TRBV28 to TRBJ1-6, with TRBD1 matching over 7 bases. In germline, CDR1 is MDHEN, CDR2 SYDVKM. V lost 6 bases and J lost 7; bases outside the gene matches: 12. The CDR3 has 16 residues. CDR3 in amino acids: CASSNFPGQNNSPLHF. CDR3 nucleotide sequence: TGTGCCAGCAGCAACTTCCCGGGACAGAACAATTCACCCCTCCACTTT.

The chain links TRBV10-3 to TRBJ2-5; perhaps TRBD1 as D (5 bases). Germline lookup yields CDR1 ENHRY and CDR2 SYGVKD. V shed 0 bases and J shed 4 bases, with 12 bases lying between them. The CDR3 spans 15 residues. CDR3 sequence: CAISESGRQGETQYF. As DNA, the CDR3 is TGTGCCATCAGTGAGTCAGGCCGGCAGGGAGAGACCCAGTACTTC.

This clone has ten or more counts. V and J are TRBV19 and TRBJ1-1, with 7 bases identical to TRBD1. This CDR3 has 12 amino acids. V lost 3 bases and J lost 8; bases outside the gene matches: 3. Germline CDR1 reads LNHDA; CDR2 reads SQIVND (reference sequence). The CDR3, as DNA: TGTGCCAGTAGTATGACAGGGTGGGAAGCTTTCTTT. This encodes CASSMTGWEAFF.

This clone was observed a handful of times. The chain joins TRBV4-2 to TRBJ1-5; 11 nucleotides align to TRBD1. The CDR3 loop spans 16 amino acids. Germline values: CDR1 LGHNA, CDR2 YNFKEQ. The J segment lost 3 bases and the V segment lost 3 bases, leaving 4 bases of the junction unmatched. CDR3 in amino acids: CASSQDRGRDNQPQHF. The CDR3 DNA reads as TGTGCCAGCAGCCAGGACAGGGGGCGAGACAATCAGCCCCAGCATTTT.

The chain carries TRBV12-3 or TRBV12-4 and TRBJ1-2, with D maybe TRBD1 (5 bases). The CDR3 contains 13 residues. With 4 bases removed from V and 4 bases from J, the gap between germline ends came to 10 bases. In DNA, the CDR3 is TGTGCCAGCAGTTACGACAGCTTCTATGGCTACACCTTC. Translated: CASSYDSFYGYTF.

This clone was seen a single time. The chain combines TRBV14 with TRBJ1-2; maybe TRBD1 (6 bases). V was shortened by 4 bases and J by 7 bases, with 13 bases between the two germline ends. This CDR3 is built from 13 residues. Germline V CDR1 and CDR2: SGHDN, FVKESK. CDR3 in DNA: TGTGCCAGCAGCCTTGGGAGGGGGGGTGGCTACACCTTC. It translates to CASSLGRGGGYTF.

This chain connects TRBV5-4 to TRBJ2-2; TRBD2 matches at 8 bases. J gave up 4 bases and V 0 bases, and 2 bases lay outside the gene matches. Germline assignment: CDR1 SGHNT and CDR2 YYREEE (reference sequence). The CDR3 consists of 15 residues. CDR3 sequence (DNA): TGTGCCAGCAGCTTGGGGACTAGCAGCACCGGGGAGCTGTTTTTT. Protein: CASSLGTSSTGELFF.

The chain has TRBV29-1 and TRBJ2-3; D is unresolved. This CDR3 spans 11 amino acids. Trimming took off 6 bases at V and 2 bases at J, with 6 bases between the two ends. From germline, CDR1 is SQVTM and CDR2 ANQGSEA. The CDR3 sequence: CSVTDTDTQYF. The DNA of the CDR3 is TGCAGCGTCACAGACACAGATACGCAGTATTTT.

V and J are TRBV12-3 or TRBV12-4 and TRBJ1-2; D remains ambiguous. V was pared by 6 bases and J by 4 bases, with 12 bases between. This CDR3 spans 13 amino acids. In DNA, the CDR3 is TGTGCCAGCAGGGAGACTGTGGGCTATGGCTACACCTTC. Protein sequence: CASRETVGYGYTF.

The CDR3 DNA reads TGTGCCAGCAGCCAATACCTAGGGGAGGGCTCCTATCATGGCTACACCTTC. As protein: CASSQYLGEGSYHGYTF. The chain is built from TRBV4-2 and TRBJ1-2; maybe TRBD1 (5 bases). Per the germline V gene, CDR1 is LGHNA and CDR2 is YNFKEQ. V lost 2 bases to trimming and J lost 6 bases, with 22 bases between them. The CDR3 totals 17 residues.

This chain uses TRBV7-6 with TRBJ1-3; TRBD1 is a possible D gene (5 bases). V lost 7 bases and J lost 5, with 18 bases in between. CDR1 is SGHVS and CDR2 is FNYEAQ in the germline V gene. The CDR3 extends over 15 amino acids. CDR3 sequence: CASTSTGLSRNTIYF. The DNA of the CDR3 is TGTGCCAGCACCTCAACAGGCCTGTCTAGAAACACCATATATTTT.

This clone was observed a few times. The chain carries TRBV5-4 and TRBJ2-3; 7 bases align to TRBD2. The CDR3 is made up of 17 amino acids. The germline gives CDR1 SGHNT, CDR2 YYREEE (reference sequence). The V and J ends lost 5 bases and 4 bases, in that order; junction bases with no gene match: 16. The CDR3 nucleotides are TGTGCCAGCAGGCCTCCCGGGGGGAGCAGGGAGTCAGATACGCAGTATTTT. This encodes CASRPPGGSRESDTQYF. The variable domain in full, with the rest retrieved from reference TRBV5-4 and TRBJ2-3, is ETGVTQSPTHLIKTRGQQVTLRCSSQSGHNTVSWYQQALGQGPQFIFQYYREEENGRGNFPPRFSGLQFPNYSSELNVNALELDDSALYLCASRPPGGSRESDTQYFGPGTRLTVL.

This clone was seen a single time. J is TRBJ1-6 and V is TRBV15; no clear D gene. CDR1 and CDR2 from the germline V gene are LNHNV and YYDKDF (reference sequence). The CDR3 extends over 16 amino acids. Trimming removed 6 bases from V and 1 base from J, with 13 bases in between. In DNA form, the CDR3 reads TGTGCCACCAGTCGGGGTGACGGTTCCTATAATTCACCCCTCCACTTT. Amino acids: CATSRGDGSYNSPLHF.

CDR3 residues: CASSRRGGDSDTQYF. In DNA form, the CDR3 reads TGTGCCAGTAGTCGCCGGGGGGGAGACTCAGATACGCAGTATTTT. The rearrangement uses TRBV19 and TRBJ2-3, with 8 positions matching TRBD2. CDR3 size: 15 residues. After removal of 5 bases from V and 4 bases from J, the junction contained 8 bases not matched to a gene. Germline V lookup: CDR1 LNHDA, CDR2 SQIVND (reference sequence). The full variable domain, completed using reference TRBV19 and TRBJ2-3, is DGGITQSPKYLFRKEGQNVTLSCEQNLNHDAMYWYRQDPGQGLRLIYYSQIVNDFQKGDIAEGYSVSREKKESFPLTVTSAQKNPTAFYLCASSRRGGDSDTQYFGPGTRLTVL.

V and J are TRBV7-9 and TRBJ2-5; 13 bases are a match to TRBD2. V dropped 8 bases and J dropped 2; count of bases not matched to a gene: 8. The CDR3 covers 16 residues. From germline, CDR1 is SEHNR and CDR2 FQNEAQ (reference sequence). The CDR3 is CASSRGTSGVQETQYF. The CDR3 DNA sequence: TGTGCCAGCTCCCGGGGGACTAGCGGGGTTCAAGAGACCCAGTACTTC.

This clone was picked up one time. The chain joins TRBV15 to TRBJ2-1; 10 bases are a match to TRBD2. J was trimmed by 7 bases and V by 1 base; bases with no gene match: 7. This CDR3 comprises 16 residues. Germline V CDR1 and CDR2: LNHNV, YYDKDF (reference sequence). The CDR3 region is CATSRGSGRPGNEQFF. Here the CDR3 DNA reads TGTGCCACCAGCAGAGGTAGCGGGAGGCCCGGAAATGAGCAGTTCTTC.

The CDR3 spells CASSGNPRLSWNTEAFF. The DNA of the CDR3 is TGTGCCAGCAGCGGAAATCCCCGCCTTAGCTGGAACACTGAAGCTTTCTTT. This rearrangement joins TRBV9 to TRBJ1-1, with D hard to call. Germline V CDR1 and CDR2: SGDLS, YYNGEE. The ends were cut back, 3 bases at V and 1 base at J, with 19 bases in the middle. The CDR3 extends over 17 amino acids.

This clone was detected a few times. This chain joins TRBV7-9 and TRBJ2-3; 7 bases match TRBD1. The V gene end was trimmed by 5 bases and the J gene end by 0 bases; junction bases not matched to a gene: 2. CDR1 is SEHNR, CDR2 FQNEAQ, per germline (reference sequence). CDR3 size: 14 residues. The CDR3 is CASSPTGSTDTQYF. As DNA, the CDR3 is TGTGCCAGCAGCCCGACAGGGAGCACAGATACGCAGTATTTT. The full variable domain, rest sourced from reference TRBV7-9 and TRBJ2-3, is DTGVSQNPRHKITKRGQNVTFRCDPISEHNRLYWYRQTLGQGPEFLTYFQNEAQLEKSRLLSDRFSAERPKGSFSTLEIQRTEQGDSAMYLCASSPTGSTDTQYFGPGTRLTVL.

The chain recombines TRBV6-5 with TRBJ1-1; weak D call: TRBD1 (5 bases). This CDR3 is built from 15 residues. Looked up from germline, CDR1 is MNHEY and CDR2 is SVGAGI. V dropped 6 bases and J dropped 4 bases, with 18 bases sitting between them. CDR3 region: CASSPGGIQSTEAFF. CDR3 DNA sequence: TGTGCCAGCAGCCCCGGGGGAATCCAGTCCACTGAAGCTTTCTTT.

The J gene is TRBJ1-5, the V gene TRBV6-1, with D possibly matching TRBD1 (6 bases). The germline V gene encodes CDR1 MNHNS and CDR2 SASEGT. The V end was cut by 1 base, the J end by 2 bases, with 12 bases between. The CDR3 extends over 16 amino acids. The CDR3 loop reads CASSEVTGEGNQPQHF. CDR3 coding DNA: TGTGCCAGCAGTGAAGTGACAGGAGAGGGCAATCAGCCCCAGCATTTT.

The chain links TRBV11-2 to TRBJ2-7, with D possibly being TRBD2 (5 bases). The CDR3 totals 13 residues. Per the germline V gene, CDR1 is SGHAT and CDR2 is FQNNGV. The V end lost 4 bases, the J end lost 2 bases, and 9 bases lay between the germline ends. The CDR3 sequence is CASSSLRAYEQYF. The CDR3 bases are TGTGCCAGCAGCTCTTTGCGGGCCTACGAGCAGTACTTC.